This TCR beta chain was identified in a study of T cells after yellow fever vaccination (dated by TCRdb to the late 2010s). With regard to the full study: Libraries from fractions with low cell numbers were prepared with the SMART-Seq v4 Ultra Low Input RNA kit. To follow T-cell clones before and after primary and booster YFV17D yellow fever vaccination, bulk TCR alpha and beta repertoires were sequenced over time. The cohort comprised two healthy male donors, one aged 18 to 30 and one aged 30 to 40 years. Bulk PBMC replicates and cell subsets were isolated from blood drawn at multiple timepoints before and after both primary and secondary immunization. Points the paper makes about the study in general: FACS-sorted repertoires could contain abundant contaminating clonotypes from the bulk population, so computational filtering was required. A small fraction of clonotypes showed up in both the CD4 and CD8 compartments, probably as a result of convergent recombination. After the booster, most of the clones that had expanded following primary vaccination were detected again (roughly 97% of CD4 and around 90% of CD8), which suggests that memory was broadly maintained. The secondary T-cell response was found to be weaker but faster than the primary response, with a peak reached on day 5 rather than on day 15. The study included only two donors, which limits how far the findings can be generalized.

TCR cDNA was synthesized by 5'RACE template switching, which introduced a universal primer site and unique molecular identifiers. cDNA synthesis was primed from both the TCR alpha and TCR beta constant segments. Library amplification used two PCR steps, and the second PCR step added sample barcodes and sequencing adapters. Sequencing of the libraries was done on either Illumina HiSeq 2500 (2x100 bp) or NovaSeq (2x150 bp). In the authors' own workflow: Reads were demultiplexed and collapsed into UMI consensus sequences with MIGEC, and V(D)J alignment was performed with MiXCR. Vaccine-responding clonotypes were defined with edgeR using replicate PBMC samples, requiring FDR below 0.01 and a log2 fold change above 5 up to day 15. Each bulk clonotype received a CD4 or CD8 identity based on whether the sequenced CD4 or CD8 repertoire contained that clonotype at higher abundance. TCRdb trimmed public reads at Q25 via fastp, called clones via MiXCR and kept in-frame beta chains. Each CDR3 protein gets just one entry, which takes the most common genes and DNA from the rows behind it. None of the V and J calls come from the authors' own analysis; TCRdb made them. The sample yields under 550,000 distinct CDR3 sequences; just over 20% were counted once. The ten largest clones take up less than 20% of the sample.

The germline ends are 10 bases apart after V is trimmed by 3 bases and J by 3 bases. Based on the germline V gene, the CDR1 and CDR2 sequences are KGHDR and SFDVKD. The cysteine opens and the phenylalanine closes a CDR3 of 15 amino acids. The DNA shown is the 45-base CDR3, in frame from base 1. Turning to this clonotype: The antigen it recognizes is unknown. Per-base quality was not reported, and no clone a single base away is much larger than it.

This sample's treatment or condition label indicates: live attenuated yellow fever vaccine strain. At each blood-draw timepoint, two biological replicates of bulk PBMCs were obtained. A standard Ficoll-Paque protocol was used to isolate PBMCs from peripheral blood. RNA was extracted with TriZol from bulk PBMCs, CD4 and CD8 fractions, and dextramer-positive and dextramer-negative fractions. The chain employs TRBV24-1 and TRBJ2-2; the D gene cannot be named for sure. The material sequenced was PBMCs, taken more than 20 days after the first yellow fever vaccination. The source of this sequence is a man between 18 and 29 years old who received the YFV17D yellow fever vaccine. The nucleotides read TGTGCCACCAGTGATCAGGCCAAGGACACCGGGGAGCTGTTTTTT. Translated, it reads CATSDQAKDTGELFF.